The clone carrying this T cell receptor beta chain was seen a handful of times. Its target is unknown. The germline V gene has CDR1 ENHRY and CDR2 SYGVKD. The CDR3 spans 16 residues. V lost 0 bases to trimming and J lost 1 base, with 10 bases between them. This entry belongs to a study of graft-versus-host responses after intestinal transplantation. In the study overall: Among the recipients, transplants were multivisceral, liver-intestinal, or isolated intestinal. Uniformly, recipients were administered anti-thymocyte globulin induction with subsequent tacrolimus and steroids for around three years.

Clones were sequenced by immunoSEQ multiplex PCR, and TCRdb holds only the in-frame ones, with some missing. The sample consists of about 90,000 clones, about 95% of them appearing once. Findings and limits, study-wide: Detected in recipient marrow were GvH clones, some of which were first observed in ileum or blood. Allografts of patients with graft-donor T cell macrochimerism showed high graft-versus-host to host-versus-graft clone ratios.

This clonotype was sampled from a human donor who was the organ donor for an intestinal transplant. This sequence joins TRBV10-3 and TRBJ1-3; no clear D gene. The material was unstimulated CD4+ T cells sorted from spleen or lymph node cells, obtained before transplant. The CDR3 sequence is CAISESRSGSGNTIYF. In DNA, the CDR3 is TGTGCCATCAGTGAGTCAAGGTCAGGATCTGGAAACACCATATATTTT.